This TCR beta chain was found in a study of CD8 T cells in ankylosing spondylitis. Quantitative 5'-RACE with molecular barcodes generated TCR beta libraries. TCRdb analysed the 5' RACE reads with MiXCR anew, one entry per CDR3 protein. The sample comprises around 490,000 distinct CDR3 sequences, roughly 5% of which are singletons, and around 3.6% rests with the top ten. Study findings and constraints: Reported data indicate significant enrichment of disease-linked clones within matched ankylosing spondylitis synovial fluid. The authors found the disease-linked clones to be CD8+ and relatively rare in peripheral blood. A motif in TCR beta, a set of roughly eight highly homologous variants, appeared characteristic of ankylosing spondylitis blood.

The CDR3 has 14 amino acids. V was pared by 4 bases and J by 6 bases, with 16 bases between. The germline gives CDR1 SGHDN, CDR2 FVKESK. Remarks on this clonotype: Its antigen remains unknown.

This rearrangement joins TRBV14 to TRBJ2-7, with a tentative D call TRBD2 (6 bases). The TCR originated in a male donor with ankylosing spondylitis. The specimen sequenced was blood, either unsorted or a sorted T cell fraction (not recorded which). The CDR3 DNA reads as TGTGCCAGCAGCCCCGGGACTCAGGGTTCCGAGCAGTACTTC. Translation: CASSPGTQGSEQYF.